The next 20 T cell receptor beta chains were all read from a single sample in a study of T cells in women clearing cervical HPV infection. Measured with immunoSEQ multiplex PCR; TCRdb has only the in-frame clones, and not every one. The sample totals roughly 47,000 clones; its top ten clones hold 35% to 40%. Sequenced input: blood buffy coat. The origin of the receptors is a woman aged 18-70 years with a cervical HPV16 infection that either progressed to CIN3+ or cleared (not recorded which).

The CDR3 here is CASSYSTGDEKLFF. The part of the CDR3 DNA that was read is TGTGCCAGCAGCTACTCGACAGGGGATGAAAAG. This sequence joins TRBV7-6 and TRBJ2-2; 8 nucleotides match TRBD1. The missing CDR3 end, 3 residues past where the read stops, is filled in from the germline J gene. The germline V gene encodes CDR1 SGHVS and CDR2 FNYEAQ. The CDR3 covers 14 residues.

Details on this clone: The sequenced fragment ends 3 residues before the CDR3 boundary, so the rest is inferred from the germline J gene. The chain recombines TRBV20-1 with TRBJ1-5, with D possibly TRBD1 on 5 matching bases. Deletions cut 3 bases from V and 6 bases from J, with 12 bases between. CDR3 size: 13 residues. Germline V gene data show CDR1 as DFQATT and CDR2 as SNEGSKA (reference sequence). The CDR3 sequence is CSARALDIQPQHF. The covered CDR3 bases are TGCAGTGCTAGGGCCCTGGACATTCAGCCC.

Turning to this clone: The junction and the germline gene differ at one end; a read error may be behind it. The read gets to within 3 residues of the CDR3 end, and the germline J gene fills in the rest. The chain employs TRBV20-1 and TRBJ2-1, with 11 bases identical to TRBD2. This CDR3 has 16 amino acids. CDR1 and CDR2 from the germline V gene are DFQATT and SNEGSKA (reference sequence). The CDR3 reads CSARDLTSGASNEQFF. CDR3 DNA (partial): TGCAGTGCGAGAGACCTGACTAGCGGGGCTAGCAATGAG.

The chain's CDR3 is CSVSGSTGELFF. The CDR3 bases that were read are TGCAGCGTCTCAGGGTCCACCGGGGAG. The gene calls are TRBV29-1 and TRBJ2-2, with a weak D call TRBD1 (5 bases). The CDR3 end lies 3 residues beyond the end of the read and is filled in from the germline J gene. The V gene lost 6 bases and the J gene lost 4 bases, with 9 bases spanning the gap. CDR3 length: 12 amino acids. Germline V CDR1 and CDR2: SQVTM, ANQGSEA.

A note on this clone: Read data end 3 residues before the CDR3 end; the end is taken from the germline J gene. This chain uses TRBV6-4 with TRBJ2-5, with TRBD1 matching over 7 bases. Trimming at V came to 2 bases and at J to 7 bases, leaving 16 bases not matched to a gene. The germline V gene has CDR1 MRHNA and CDR2 SNTAGT. The CDR3 spans 17 residues. The CDR3 region is CASSDGTVIGQLWTQYF. The CDR3 bases that were read are TGTGCCAGCAGTGACGGGACAGTGATTGGACAATTGTGGACC.

Comment on this clone: From the germline J gene comes the end of the CDR3, since the read stops 3 residues before it. This rearrangement joins TRBV30 to TRBJ2-5, with a weak D call TRBD2 (6 bases). The germline V gene has CDR1 GTSNPN and CDR2 SVGIG (reference sequence). Trimming shortened V by 3 bases and J by 7 bases, and 15 bases separated the two germline ends. The CDR3 has 13 residues. CDR3 amino acids: CAWSELAAGTQYF. The sequenced part of the CDR3 DNA is TGTGCCTGGAGCGAACTAGCCGCAGGGACC. Full variable domain (rest looked up from reference TRBV30 and TRBJ2-5): SQTIHQWPATLVQPVGSPLSLECTVEGTSNPNLYWYRQAAGRGLQLLFYSVGIGQISSEVPQNLSASRPQDRQFILSSKKLLLSDSGFYLCAWSELAAGTQYFGPGTRLLVL.

Concerning this clone itself: The read stops 3 residues short of the end of the CDR3; the missing end is completed from the germline J gene. The chain combines TRBV2 with TRBJ2-7, with 7 nucleotides matching TRBD1. The germline gives CDR1 SNHLY, CDR2 FYNNEI. The CDR3 runs 13 residues. Trimming at V came to 9 bases and at J to 4 bases, leaving 9 bases not matched to a gene. The sequenced CDR3 bases are TGTGCCAGGGGACAGCGAGGCGGTTACGAG. It specifies CARGQRGGYE. The full CDR3 protein is CARGQRGGYEQYF.

Notes on this clone: The read is 3 residues too short to cover the CDR3 end, so that end is filled in from the germline J gene. The chain couples TRBV29-1 to TRBJ2-7, with 10 bases matching TRBD2. The CDR3 runs to 13 residues. V shed 7 bases, J shed 4 bases, and the junction held 7 bases outside the gene matches. Germline assignment: CDR1 SQVTM and CDR2 ANQGSEA. The CDR3 region is CSALLAGQYEQYF. The sequenced CDR3 bases are TGCAGCGCCCTACTAGCGGGACAGTACGAG.

In the case of this clone: The sequenced fragment ends 3 residues before the CDR3 boundary, so the rest is inferred from the germline J gene. The V gene is TRBV5-1, the J gene TRBJ2-4; weak D call: TRBD2 (6 bases). CDR1 SGHRS and CDR2 YFSETQ come from the germline V gene. CDR3 length: 14 residues. The V gene lost 4 bases and the J gene lost 0 bases, with 8 bases spanning the gap. The CDR3 spells CASSPGGAKNIQYF. The CDR3 bases that were read are TGCGCCAGCAGCCCCGGGGGAGCCAAAAACATT.

Note on this clone: The read comes to an end 3 residues before the CDR3 does, leaving the germline J gene to fill in the end. The chain employs TRBV7-2 and TRBJ1-2; D is unresolved. CDR3 size: 15 residues. Germline loops: CDR1 SGHTA, CDR2 FQGNSA. CDR3 loop: CASRRGSFIVDTYTF. CDR3 DNA (partial): TGTGCCAGCAGACGCGGGAGTTTCATTGTAGATACC.

To note about this clone: A read error may produce the germline difference seen at one junction end. Coverage ceases 3 residues before the CDR3 finishes, and the germline J gene fills in the end. Other DNA sequences from this sample encode an identical CDR3 as well. The chain is built from TRBV7-2 and TRBJ1-3, with 8 bases lining up with TRBD1. From germline, CDR1 is SGHTA and CDR2 FQGNSA. The CDR3 is 13 amino acids. The DNA read from the CDR3 is TGTGCCAGCAGCTCCGACAGGGGAAACACA. As protein: CASSSDRGNT. The full CDR3 protein is CASSSDRGNTIYF.

To note about this clone: The sequenced fragment ends 3 residues before the CDR3 boundary, so the rest is inferred from the germline J gene. This sequence joins TRBV5-1 and TRBJ2-5; possible D gene TRBD2, 6 bases. Trimming pared 0 bases from V and 0 bases from J, leaving 6 bases between. Germline V gene lookup returns CDR1 SGHRS and CDR2 YFSETQ. The CDR3 is made up of 14 amino acids. CDR3 loop: CASSLVADQETQYF. The DNA read from the CDR3 is TGCGCCAGCAGCTTGGTAGCGGACCAAGAGACC.

Worth noting for this clone: Read sequence stops 3 residues before the CDR3 end, and the germline J gene provides the missing end. The J gene is TRBJ1-1, the V gene TRBV20-1, with D possibly being TRBD1 (5 bases). V lost 5 bases and J lost 3, with 16 bases in between. CDR3 length equals 14 residues. Germline values: CDR1 DFQATT, CDR2 SNEGSKA (reference sequence). The DNA read from the CDR3 is TGCAGTGCTGAAATCTGGGGGGATGACACTGAA. Amino acids: CSAEIWGDDTE. The entire CDR3 is CSAEIWGDDTEAFF.

CDR3 bases read: TGTGCCAGCAGCTTGGAACTAGGCGGCCAGACC. Its translation: CASSLELGGQT. The whole CDR3 protein is CASSLELGGQTQYF. J is TRBJ2-5 and V is TRBV5-4, with a tentative D call TRBD2 (5 bases). The read terminates 3 residues before the CDR3 end, so the remaining end is supplied by the germline J gene. There are 14 residues in the CDR3. Per germline, CDR1 SGHNT and CDR2 YYREEE (reference sequence). The V gene lost 0 bases and the J gene lost 6 bases, with 12 bases spanning the gap.

About this clone itself: The read finishes 3 residues shy of the CDR3 end, and the germline J gene is used to complete it. The J gene is TRBJ1-1, the V gene TRBV12-3 or TRBV12-4; TRBD1 aligns across 8 bases. The CDR3 length is 16 residues. Germline trimming cut 5 bases from V and 0 bases from J; bases unmatched to any gene: 8. The sequenced CDR3 bases are TGTGCCAGCAGTCTCGGGACAGGAGCTATGAACACTGAA. Its translation: CASSLGTGAMNTE. In full, the CDR3 is CASSLGTGAMNTEAFF.

Regarding this clone: The observed sequence ends 3 residues before the CDR3 terminus, with the missing tail filled in from the germline J gene. The rearrangement joins TRBV19 to TRBJ2-1, with D unclear. Deletions cut 3 bases from V and 8 bases from J, with 8 bases between. CDR3 length: 12 amino acids. The germline CDR1 and CDR2 sequences are LNHDA and SQIVND (reference sequence). The CDR3 bases that were read are TGTGCCAGTAGTATCTCCCCCCATGAG. This gives the protein CASSISPHE. The entire CDR3 sequence reads CASSISPHEQFF.

As for this clone: The CDR3 goes on 3 residues after the read ends, and that part is filled in from the germline J gene. The chain employs TRBV20-1 and TRBJ2-5; maybe TRBD1 (5 bases). Trimming shortened V by 6 bases and J by 3 bases, and 8 bases separated the two germline ends. The CDR3 sequence is 11 residues long. Germline V gene lookup returns CDR1 DFQATT and CDR2 SNEGSKA (reference sequence). Partial CDR3 DNA: TGCAGTGCGGACATTAAAGAGACC. It yields the protein CSADIKET. The CDR3 reads in full as CSADIKETQYF.

About this clone: The junction shows a germline mismatch at one end, possibly a read error. The read ends 3 residues early relative to the CDR3; the germline J gene fills the gap. Other nucleotide sequences from this sample produce the same CDR3. The chain couples TRBV30 to TRBJ1-3; weak D call: TRBD1 (5 bases). The CDR3 contains 12 residues. CDR1 is GTSNPN and CDR2 is SVGIG in the germline V gene (reference sequence). The CDR3 spells CAWLPGGNTIYF. The CDR3 bases that were read are TGTGCCTGGTTGCCCGGGGGAAACACG.

Comments on this clone: Read coverage stops 3 residues before the CDR3 terminus; the germline J gene supplies the remainder. Other DNA sequences in the same sample also yield this CDR3. The chain links TRBV18 to TRBJ2-3; D perhaps matches TRBD2 (7 bases). This CDR3 region has 17 residues. V lost 0 bases to trimming and J lost 2 bases, with 15 bases between them. Germline CDR1 and CDR2: KGHSH and LQKENI. The CDR3 loop is CASSPPEGGPYTDTQYF. CDR3 DNA (partial): TGTGCCAGCTCACCACCCGAGGGGGGGCCGTACACAGATACG. Using reference TRBV18 and TRBJ2-3 for the parts outside the CDR3, the full variable domain is NAGVMQNPRHLVRRRGQEARLRCSPMKGHSHVYWYRQLPEEGLKFMVYLQKENIIDESGMPKERFSAEFPKEGPSILRIQQVVRGDSAAYFCASSPPEGGPYTDTQYFGPGTRLTVL.

Concerning this clone: The read ends 3 residues before the CDR3 terminus; that terminus is restored from the germline J gene. This chain uses TRBV18 with TRBJ2-2, with a possible D match to TRBD2 (5 bases). The germline V gene has CDR1 KGHSH and CDR2 LQKENI. This CDR3 region has 15 residues. CDR3 DNA, as far as it was read: TGTGCCAGCTCACCTTCCGGGTCAAGCGGCGAAAAG. Encoded protein: CASSPSGSSGEK. The CDR3 in its entirety is CASSPSGSSGEKLFF.